What follows are 8 T cell receptor beta chains derived from one specimen sequenced in a study of blood T cell repertoires in COVID-19. Clones were read by immunoSEQ multiplex PCR, and TCRdb kept only the in-frame ones, dropping some. The data show 150,000 to 200,000 clones, roughly four fifths seen once. Sequencing was performed on peripheral blood. Source of these receptors: a man aged 55-75 years with active or convalescent COVID-19.

The chain recombines TRBV24-1 with TRBJ1-5, with D maybe TRBD1 (6 bases). The length of the CDR3 is 15 residues. V shed 3 bases and J shed 4 bases, with 12 bases lying between them. The germline V gene has CDR1 KGHDR and CDR2 SFDVKD. In DNA, the CDR3 is TGTGCCACCAGTGATCGGGGGGCAGGGAATCAGCCCCAGCATTTT. Its translation is CATSDRGAGNQPQHF.

The rearrangement uses TRBV7-8 and TRBJ2-7; maybe TRBD2 (7 bases). The CDR3 contains 15 residues. Germline CDR1 SGHVS, CDR2 FQNEAQ. The V end was cut by 2 bases, the J end by 6 bases, with 17 bases between. CDR3 sequence reads: CASSLLGGDGSEQYF. CDR3 bases: TGTGCCAGCAGCTTACTAGGGGGGGACGGGAGCGAGCAGTACTTC. Full variable domain (missing parts from reference TRBV7-8 and TRBJ2-7): GAGVSQSPRYKVAKRGQDVALRCDPISGHVSLFWYQQALGQGPEFLTYFQNEAQLDKSGLPSDRFFAERPEGSVSTLKIQRTQQEDSAVYLCASSLLGGDGSEQYFGPGTRLTVT.

The chain couples TRBV28 to TRBJ2-3, with D maybe TRBD1 (6 bases). The CDR3 is 14 amino acids. Trimming stripped 6 bases from V and 3 bases from J, with 13 bases between. Germline lookup yields CDR1 MDHEN and CDR2 SYDVKM. CDR3: CASSKTGDTDTQYF. For the CDR3, the DNA is TGTGCCAGCAGCAAGACAGGTGATACAGATACGCAGTATTTT.

The V call is TRBV3-1 (or the pseudogene TRBV3-2), the J call TRBJ1-5; D remains unclear. This CDR3 region has 13 residues. Deletions cut 1 base from V and 5 bases from J, with 6 bases between. Germline-derived CDR1 and CDR2 are LGHDT and YNNKEL (reference sequence). The CDR3 sequence is CASSQVRDQPQHF. CDR3 nucleotide sequence: TGTGCCAGCAGCCAAGTGCGGGATCAGCCCCAGCATTTT.

The chain carries TRBV9 and TRBJ1-2, with no clear D. The V and J ends lost 3 bases and 2 bases respectively, with 11 bases between them. CDR1 and CDR2 from the germline V gene are SGDLS and YYNGEE. The CDR3 has 14 residues. The CDR3 DNA reads TGTGCCAGCAGCGCCTACGGAGGGAACTATGGCTACACCTTC. Translated, it gives CASSAYGGNYGYTF.

CDR3 region: CASSNPEPGSPLHF. The CDR3 nucleotides read TGTGCCAGCAGTAACCCAGAGCCAGGATCACCCCTCCACTTT. The V gene is TRBV28, the J gene TRBJ1-6; D is unclear. The CDR3 covers 14 residues. The germline V and J ends were trimmed by 5 bases and 10 bases, with 15 bases remaining between them. CDR1 and CDR2 from the germline V gene are MDHEN and SYDVKM.

The gene calls are TRBV18 and TRBJ1-2, with 8 bases lining up with TRBD1. In germline, CDR1 is KGHSH, CDR2 LQKENI. V lost 6 bases to trimming and J lost 3 bases; unmatched junction nucleotides: 6. The CDR3 totals 14 residues. CDR3 sequence: CASSLLDRDYGYTF. Here the CDR3 DNA reads TGTGCCAGCTCCCTCCTGGACAGGGACTATGGCTACACCTTC.

This sequence joins TRBV19 and TRBJ1-2; TRBD1 matches at 7 bases. Unmatched junction bases numbered 5, after V lost 7 bases and J lost 0 bases. The CDR3 sequence is 14 residues long. Germline-derived CDR1 and CDR2 are LNHDA and SQIVND (reference sequence). As DNA, the CDR3 is TGTGCCAGTACCTGGGACAGAGCTAACTATGGCTACACCTTC. Residues: CASTWDRANYGYTF.